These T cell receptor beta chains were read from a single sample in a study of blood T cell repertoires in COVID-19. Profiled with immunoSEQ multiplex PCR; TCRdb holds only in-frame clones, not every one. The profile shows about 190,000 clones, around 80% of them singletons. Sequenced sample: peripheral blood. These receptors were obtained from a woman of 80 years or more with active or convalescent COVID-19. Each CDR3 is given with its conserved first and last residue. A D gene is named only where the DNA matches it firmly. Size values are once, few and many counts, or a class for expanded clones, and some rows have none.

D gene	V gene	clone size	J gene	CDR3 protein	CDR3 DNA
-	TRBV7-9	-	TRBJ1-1	CASSLDRLNTEAFF	TGTGCCAGCAGCTTAGACAGATTGAACACTGAAGCTTTCTTT
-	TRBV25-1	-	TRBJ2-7	CASSEYRSPYEQYF	TGTGCCAGCAGTGAATATAGATCCCCCTACGAGCAGTACTTC
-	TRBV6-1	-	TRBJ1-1	CASSEREGRNTEAFF	TGTGCCAGCAGTGAAAGGGAGGGTAGGAACACTGAAGCTTTCTTT
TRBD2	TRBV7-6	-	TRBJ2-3	CASSPGLAGGLTDATQYF	TGTGCCAGCAGCCCAGGACTAGCGGGGGGACTCACAGACGCTACGCAGTATTTT
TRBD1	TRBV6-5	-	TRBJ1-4	CASRAGQGLGEKLFF	TGTGCCAGCAGAGCTGGACAGGGGCTTGGAGAAAAACTGTTTTTT
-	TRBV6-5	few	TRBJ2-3	CASSYSGPGGDTQYF	TGTGCCAGCAGTTACTCGGGGCCCGGAGGGGATACGCAGTATTTT
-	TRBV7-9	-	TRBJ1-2	CASRMTGAGYTF	TGTGCCAGCCGCATGACCGGAGCCGGCTACACCTTC
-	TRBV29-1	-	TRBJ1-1	CSVGQGSLEAFF	TGCAGCGTCGGGCAGGGAAGTTTGGAAGCTTTCTTT
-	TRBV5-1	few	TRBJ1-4	CASSLLGRANEKLFF	TGCGCCAGCAGCTTGCTTGGCAGGGCGAATGAAAAACTGTTTTTT
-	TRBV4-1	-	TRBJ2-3	CASSQVKLLSTDTQYF	TGCGCCAGCAGCCAAGTTAAGCTTTTGAGCACAGATACGCAGTATTTT
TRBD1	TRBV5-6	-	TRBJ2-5	CASSWSRQGVHSQYF	TGTGCCAGCAGCTGGTCCCGACAGGGGGTTCACTCCCAGTACTTC
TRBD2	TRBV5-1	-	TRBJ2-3	CASSLGSGGLADTQYF	TGCGCCAGCAGCTTGGGTAGCGGGGGGTTAGCAGATACGCAGTATTTT
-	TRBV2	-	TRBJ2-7	CASNNPGQASYEQYF	TGTGCCAGCAATAACCCCGGACAAGCCTCCTACGAGCAGTACTTC
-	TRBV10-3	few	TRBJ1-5	CAISEMEAQGQPQHF	TGTGCCATCAGTGAGATGGAGGCACAGGGACAGCCCCAGCATTTT
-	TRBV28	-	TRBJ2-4	CASSLVGQTIQYF	TGTGCCAGCAGTTTAGTAGGACAGACTATTCAGTACTTC
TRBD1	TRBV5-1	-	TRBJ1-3	CASSLGGQGSGNTIYF	TGCGCCAGCAGCTTGGGGGGACAGGGGTCTGGAAACACCATATATTTT